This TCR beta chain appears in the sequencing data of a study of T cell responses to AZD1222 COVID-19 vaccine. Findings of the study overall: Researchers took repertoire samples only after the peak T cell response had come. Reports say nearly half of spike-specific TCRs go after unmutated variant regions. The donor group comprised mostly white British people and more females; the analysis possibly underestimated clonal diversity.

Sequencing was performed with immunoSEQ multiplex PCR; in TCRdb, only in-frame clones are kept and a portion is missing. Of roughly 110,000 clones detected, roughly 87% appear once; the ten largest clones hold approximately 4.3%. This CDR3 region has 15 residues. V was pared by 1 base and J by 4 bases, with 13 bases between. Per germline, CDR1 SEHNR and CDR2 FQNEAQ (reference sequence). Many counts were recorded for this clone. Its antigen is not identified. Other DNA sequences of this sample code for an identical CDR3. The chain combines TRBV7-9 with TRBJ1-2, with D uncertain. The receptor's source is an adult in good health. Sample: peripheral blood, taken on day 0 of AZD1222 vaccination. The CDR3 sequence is CASSLGVAGSYGYTF. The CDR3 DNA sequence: TGTGCCAGCAGCTTAGGGGTGGCAGGTTCCTATGGCTACACCTTC.